This TCR beta chain was sequenced for a study of blood T cell repertoires in COVID-19. Turning to the study itself: Spain, Italy and the United States supplied samples that represented acute and convalescent COVID-19.

The germline V and J ends were trimmed by 1 base and 1 base, with 10 bases remaining between them. This CDR3 spans 15 amino acids. Per germline, CDR1 LGHDT and CDR2 YNNKEL (reference sequence). How the authors handled the data: Estimates of nucleated cell counts were drawn from the amplification of reference gene primers. Some clones are missing from TCRdb's copy, which holds only in-frame ones; the method was immunoSEQ multiplex PCR. That table is the source of V, J and clone size, and D and trimming were worked out from the DNA. The table lists tens of thousands of clones, 86% of them singletons. The receptor comes from a man aged 50 to 59 with acute or convalescent COVID-19. The sample was peripheral blood. The V gene is TRBV3-1 (or the pseudogene TRBV3-2), the J gene TRBJ1-1, with D unresolved. CDR3 loop: CASSQGYNGNTEAFF. As DNA, the CDR3 is TGTGCCAGCAGCCAAGGGTACAATGGGAACACTGAAGCTTTCTTT.